This T cell receptor (beta chain) is from a study of blood T cell repertoires in COVID-19. Study-level information: Acute and convalescent COVID-19 samples came from the United States, Italy and Spain. The cDNA or gDNA used as material had been derived from T cells, B-cell-depleted T cells, or PBMCs.

V lost 5 bases and J lost 2; bases outside the gene matches: 4. Germline V lookup: CDR1 SGHTA, CDR2 FQGNSA. The CDR3 length is 14 residues. Original handling: Cell counts per sample came from amplifying reference gene primers. The data were produced by immunoSEQ multiplex PCR, yet TCRdb's version contains in-frame clones alone and is incomplete. The V and J calls and clone size are taken from that table; D and trimming were inferred from the DNA. The data contain fewer than 120,000 clones, 75% to 85% of them seen just once; the ten biggest clones take up approximately 15%. The genes are TRBV7-2 and TRBJ2-3; TRBD2 agrees at 7 bases. Sequenced material: peripheral blood. This receptor was taken from a woman in her sixties with acute or convalescent COVID-19. Here the CDR3 DNA reads TGTGCCAGCAGCAGACTAGCTAACACAGATACGCAGTATTTT. Translating it yields CASSRLANTDTQYF.